Included here is one TCR beta chain sequence, with context. The CDR3 runs 16 residues. Trimming cost V 5 bases and J 0 bases, with 11 bases left between them. CDR1 LNHDA and CDR2 SQIVND come from the germline V gene (reference sequence). The data were obtained in a study of blood T cell repertoires in COVID-19. Study-wide context: Samples came from the United States, Italy and Spain, spanning acute and convalescent COVID-19. From T cells, B-cell-depleted T cells, or PBMCs came the material, which was cDNA or gDNA.

Authors' processing steps: The authors estimated nucleated cell counts from reference gene primer amplification. Clones were read by immunoSEQ multiplex PCR, and TCRdb kept only the in-frame ones, dropping some. The V and J calls and the clone size are those of that table, but D and trimming were determined from the DNA. The sample lists fewer than 400,000 clones; 85% were seen once. The sequence derives from a woman aged 18-35 years with acute or convalescent COVID-19. Sequenced material: peripheral blood. V and J are TRBV19 and TRBJ2-6, with D unclear. CDR3 residues: CASSPQYLSGANVLTF. The CDR3 DNA follows: TGTGCCAGTAGTCCACAGTACCTCTCTGGGGCCAACGTCCTGACTTTC.